One and the same sample provided the 16 T cell receptor beta chains below, sequenced in a study of T cell repertoires in cytomegalovirus infection. One entry per CDR3 protein results from TCRdb running MiXCR on the reads. The top ten clones hold approximately 13% of a sample with nearly 450,000 distinct CDR3 sequences, approximately 31% of them seen once. Input material: PBMCs. The receptors come from a human donor in good health (CMV status not recorded). Some clones in this sample may be carry-over from other donors' samples.

The chain employs TRBV4-1 and TRBJ1-2, with D unresolved. V lost 5 bases and J lost 5, with 15 bases in between. The germline V gene encodes CDR1 MGHRA and CDR2 YSYEKL. CDR3 length equals 14 residues. The CDR3 nucleotides read TGCGCCAGCAGCTCCCGTGAAGGGCAGTATGGCTACACCTTC. Encoded protein: CASSSREGQYGYTF.

This clonotype has a count of ten or more. This chain links TRBV7-2 with TRBJ1-1; 7 bases fit TRBD1. The ends lost 5 bases at V and 3 bases at J; junction bases unmatched: 15. The CDR3 contains 17 residues. Germline loops: CDR1 SGHTA, CDR2 FQGNSA. CDR3 coding DNA: TGTGCCAGCAGCCCCTCGGGACAGCTTAGAGGGTACACTGAAGCTTTCTTT. Translated, it gives CASSPSGQLRGYTEAFF.

There are a few counts of this clonotype. The chain has TRBV12-3 or TRBV12-4 and TRBJ1-6; D possibly corresponds to TRBD1 (5 bases). V lost 6 bases and J 10 bases, leaving 16 bases between the germline ends. The CDR3 sequence is 14 residues long. The CDR3 spells CASSLTGVGSPLHF. The CDR3 DNA is TGTGCCAGCAGCCTCACGGGGGTTGGCTCACCCCTCCACTTT.

Only a few counts were recorded for this clonotype. The chain joins TRBV7-8 to TRBJ1-5; D remains unclear. Germline loops: CDR1 SGHVS, CDR2 FQNEAQ. The CDR3 sequence is 17 residues long. Trimming took 0 bases from V and 1 from J, leaving 13 bases between them. The CDR3 DNA reads TGTGCCAGCAGCTTAGCGTCGAGGGTCGGAAGCAATCAGCCCCAGCATTTT. It encodes CASSLASRVGSNQPQHF.

Worth noting for this clonotype: The CDR3 does not close with the conserved phenylalanine or tryptophan, likely indicating a read error. This rearrangement joins TRBV7-2 to TRBJ1-3; a possible D gene is TRBD1 (5 bases). The V and J ends lost 5 bases and 3 bases respectively, with 17 bases between them. Germline CDR1 SGHTA, CDR2 FQGNSA. This CDR3 spans 16 amino acids. In DNA, the CDR3 is TGTGCCAGCAGCCGTGGGCTAGGGGCGGGTGGAAACACCATATATTGT. Its protein product is CASSRGLGAGGNTIYC.

This clonotype showed up just a few times. Sequence at one end of the junction differs from germline and may be a read error. J is TRBJ2-3 and V is TRBV7-6; either TRBD1 or TRBD2 may supply D (5 bases each). The CDR3 is made up of 19 amino acids. Germline CDR1 and CDR2: SGHVS and FNYEAQ. The CDR3 nucleotides read TGTGCCAGCAGCTTGAAACCAGGGAGAACCCGCCTTAGCACAGATACGAAGTATTTT. Protein product: CASSLKPGRTRLSTDTKYF. The full variable domain, with the rest looked up from reference TRBV7-6 and TRBJ2-3, is GAGVSQSPRYKVTKRGQDVALRCDPISGHVSLYWYRQALGQGPEFLTYFNYEAQQDKSGLPNDRFSAERPEGSISTLTIQRTEQRDSAMYRCASSLKPGRTRLSTDTKYFGPGTRLTVL.

V usage is TRBV18 and J usage is TRBJ2-2; D may be TRBD1 or TRBD2 (5 bases each). The V gene's germline CDR1 is KGHSH and CDR2 LQKENI. With 2 bases removed from V and 6 bases from J, the gap between germline ends came to 16 bases. The CDR3 runs 16 residues. The DNA for the CDR3 is TGTGCCAGCTCACCAGACCGGTGGGGGATCGCCGGGGAGCTGTTTTTT. This gives the protein CASSPDRWGIAGELFF. The full variable domain, completed using reference TRBV18 and TRBJ2-2, is NAGVMQNPRHLVRRRGQEARLRCSPMKGHSHVYWYRQLPEEGLKFMVYLQKENIIDESGMPKERFSAEFPKEGPSILRIQQVVRGDSAAYFCASSPDRWGIAGELFFGEGSRLTVL.

Concerning this clonotype: This CDR3 is missing its conserved last phenylalanine or tryptophan, likely due to a read error. The chain employs TRBV7-2 and TRBJ2-5, with 7 nucleotides matching TRBD1. Germline loops: CDR1 SGHTA, CDR2 FQGNSA. The CDR3 is 14 residues long. The trim removed 5 bases at V and 4 bases at J, leaving 7 bases unmatched. Here the CDR3 DNA reads TGTGCCAGCAGCCCGGAAGGGGGCGCAGAGACCCAGTACTTA. This codes for CASSPEGGAETQYL.

This clonotype was counted at least ten times. The chain recombines TRBV7-3 with TRBJ2-7; tentative D call: TRBD1 (7 bases). The CDR3 spans 14 residues. CDR1 SGHTA and CDR2 FQGTGA come from the germline V gene. V was shortened by 2 bases and J by 3 bases, with 11 bases between the two germline ends. This CDR3 reads CASSLQGGFYEQYF. CDR3 coding DNA: TGTGCCAGCAGCTTACAGGGGGGTTTCTACGAGCAGTACTTC.

The chain combines TRBV5-4 with TRBJ1-5, with a weak D call TRBD1 (6 bases). V lost 8 bases and J 2 bases, leaving 17 bases between the germline ends. Per the germline V gene, CDR1 is SGHNT and CDR2 is YYREEE (reference sequence). CDR3 length: 15 residues. DNA for the CDR3: TGTGCCAGTTCGGCGGGGGGGCAAGGCAATCAGCCCCAGCATTTT. Residues: CASSAGGQGNQPQHF.

The chain has TRBV10-1 and TRBJ2-3; tentatively, D is TRBD1 or TRBD2 (6 bases each). From germline, CDR1 is WNHNN and CDR2 SYGVQD (reference sequence). Trimming left V 5 bases short and J 2 bases short, with 14 bases between. There are 15 residues in the CDR3. The CDR3 DNA reads as TGCGCCAGCAGTCCAGGGGCGGGGATCACAGATACGCAGTATTTT. It is translated as CASSPGAGITDTQYF.

Turning to this clonotype: An end of the junction differs from the germline gene, which may be a read error. This sequence joins TRBV7-2 and TRBJ1-1; D unclear. Per germline, CDR1 SGHTA and CDR2 FQGNSA. The CDR3 loop spans 15 amino acids. The DNA for the CDR3 is TGTGCCAGCAGCCCCCGCGGGCAGGCGAACACTGAAGCTTTATTT. It is translated as CASSPRGQANTEALF.

Note on this clonotype: This clone may be a read error of a much larger clone one base away. The CDR3 end shows no conserved phenylalanine or tryptophan, and so a read error is likely. The chain has TRBV6-1 and TRBJ2-5, with D hard to call. The germline V and J ends were trimmed by 7 bases and 5 bases, with 8 bases remaining between them. Per the germline V gene, CDR1 is MNHNS and CDR2 is SASEGT. The CDR3 totals 11 residues. In DNA form, the CDR3 reads TGTGCCAGCACTTCCGTGGAGACCCAGTACATC. It translates to CASTSVETQYI.

The genes are TRBV6-1 and TRBJ2-1; D remains ambiguous. The V and J ends lost 3 bases and 5 bases respectively, with 8 bases between them. Germline CDR1 and CDR2: MNHNS and SASEGT. The CDR3 sequence is 13 residues long. CDR3 DNA sequence: TGTGCCAGCAGTGAGAAGGGAAACAATGAGCAGTTCTTC. Encoded protein: CASSEKGNNEQFF.

Many counts were recorded for this clonotype. The chain is built from TRBV6-6 and TRBJ2-2; 9 bases match TRBD2. The junction had 8 bases not matched to a gene; V was cut back by 7 bases and J by 5 bases. CDR1 is MNHNY and CDR2 is SVGAGI in the germline V gene (reference sequence). The CDR3 covers 15 residues. In DNA, the CDR3 is TGTGCCAGCATGGGAGCGGGGGGAAAAACCGGGGAGCTGTTTTTT. This translates into CASMGAGGKTGELFF.

A remark on this clonotype: The missing conserved phenylalanine or tryptophan at the end of this CDR3 makes a read error likely. The rearrangement links TRBV7-2 to TRBJ1-5, with D uncertain. The germline V and J ends were trimmed by 3 bases and 7 bases, with 7 bases remaining between them. There are 12 residues in the CDR3. CDR1 and CDR2 (germline): SGHTA, FQGNSA. The CDR3 DNA sequence: TGTGCCAGCAGCTTCGGGCTGCAGCCCCAGCATTTG. It translates to CASSFGLQPQHL.